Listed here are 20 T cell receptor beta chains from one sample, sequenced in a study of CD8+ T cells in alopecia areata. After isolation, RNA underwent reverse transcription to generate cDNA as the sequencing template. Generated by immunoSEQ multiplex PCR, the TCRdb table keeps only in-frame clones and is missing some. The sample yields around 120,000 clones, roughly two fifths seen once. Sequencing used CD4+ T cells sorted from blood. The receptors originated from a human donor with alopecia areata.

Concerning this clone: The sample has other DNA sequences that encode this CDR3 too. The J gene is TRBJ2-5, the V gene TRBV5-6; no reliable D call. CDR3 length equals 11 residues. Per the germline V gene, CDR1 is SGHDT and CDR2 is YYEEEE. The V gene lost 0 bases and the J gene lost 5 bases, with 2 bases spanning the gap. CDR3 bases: TGTGCCAGCAGCTTGGCTGAGACCCAGTACTTC. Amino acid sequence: CASSLAETQYF.

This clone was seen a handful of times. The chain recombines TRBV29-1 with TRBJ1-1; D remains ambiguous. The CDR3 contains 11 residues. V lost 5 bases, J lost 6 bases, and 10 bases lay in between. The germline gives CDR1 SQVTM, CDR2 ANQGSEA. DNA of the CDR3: TGCAGCGTTATACCGGGCGCTGAAGCTTTCTTT. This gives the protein CSVIPGAEAFF. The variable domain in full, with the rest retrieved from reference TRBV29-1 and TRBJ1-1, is SAVISQKPSRDICQRGTSLTIQCQVDSQVTMMFWYRQQPGQSLTLIATANQGSEATYESGFVIDKFPISRPNLTFSTLTVSNMSPEDSSIYLCSVIPGAEAFFGQGTRLTVV.

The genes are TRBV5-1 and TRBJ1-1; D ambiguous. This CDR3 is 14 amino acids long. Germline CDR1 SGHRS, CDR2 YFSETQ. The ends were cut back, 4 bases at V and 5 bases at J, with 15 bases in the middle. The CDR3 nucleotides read TGCGCCAGCAGCCCTGAATCCGTGGGGACTGAAGCTTTCTTT. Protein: CASSPESVGTEAFF.

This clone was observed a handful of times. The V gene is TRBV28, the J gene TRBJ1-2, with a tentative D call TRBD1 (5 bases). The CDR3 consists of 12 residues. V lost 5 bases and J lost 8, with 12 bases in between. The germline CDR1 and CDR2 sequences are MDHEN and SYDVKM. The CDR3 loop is CASSVGAYGYTF. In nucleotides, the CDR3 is TGTGCCAGCAGTGTAGGGGCCTACGGCTACACCTTC.

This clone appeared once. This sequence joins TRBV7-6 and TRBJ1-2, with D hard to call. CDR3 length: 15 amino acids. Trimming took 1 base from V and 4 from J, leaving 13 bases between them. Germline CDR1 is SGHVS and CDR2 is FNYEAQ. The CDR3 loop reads CASSLGAEVIYGYTF. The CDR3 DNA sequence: TGTGCCAGCAGCTTAGGGGCGGAGGTCATCTATGGCTACACCTTC.

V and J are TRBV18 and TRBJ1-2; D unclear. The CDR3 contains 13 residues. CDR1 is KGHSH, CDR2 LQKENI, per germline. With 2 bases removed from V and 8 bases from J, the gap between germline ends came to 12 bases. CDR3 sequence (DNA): TGTGCCAGCTCACCAGACACAGTAGGGGGCTACACCTTC. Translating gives CASSPDTVGGYTF.

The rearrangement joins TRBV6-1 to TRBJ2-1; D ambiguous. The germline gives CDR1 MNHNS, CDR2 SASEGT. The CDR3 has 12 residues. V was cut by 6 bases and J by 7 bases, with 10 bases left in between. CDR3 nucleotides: TGTGCCAGCAGCCCTATGGGAAATGAGCAGTTCTTC. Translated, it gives CASSPMGNEQFF.

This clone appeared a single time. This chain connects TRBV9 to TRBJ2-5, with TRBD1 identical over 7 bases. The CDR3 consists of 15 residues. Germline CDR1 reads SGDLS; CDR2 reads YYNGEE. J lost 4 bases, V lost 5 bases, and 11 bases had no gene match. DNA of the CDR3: TGTGCCAGCAGAGCCGGGACAGCGGAACGAGAGACCCAGTACTTC. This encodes CASRAGTAERETQYF.

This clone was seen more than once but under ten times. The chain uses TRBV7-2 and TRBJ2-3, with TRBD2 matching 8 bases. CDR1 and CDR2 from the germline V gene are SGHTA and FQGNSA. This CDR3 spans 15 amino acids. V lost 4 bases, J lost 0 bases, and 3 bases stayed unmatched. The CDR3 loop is CASSSQRGSTDTQYF. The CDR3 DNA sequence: TGTGCCAGCAGCTCCCAGCGGGGGAGCACAGATACGCAGTATTTT.

CDR3 region: CASSVKGDSPLHF. DNA of the CDR3: TGTGCCAGCAGCGTGAAGGGGGATTCACCCCTCCACTTT. The V and J genes are TRBV9 and TRBJ1-6; TRBD1 might be the D (6 bases). V was trimmed by 2 bases and J by 8 bases, leaving 8 bases between them. CDR3 length equals 13 residues. Germline V CDR1 and CDR2: SGDLS, YYNGEE.

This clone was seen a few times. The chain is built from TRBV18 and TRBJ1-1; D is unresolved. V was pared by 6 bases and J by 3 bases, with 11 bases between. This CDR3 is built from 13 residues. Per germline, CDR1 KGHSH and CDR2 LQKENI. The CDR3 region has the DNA TGTGCCAGCTCTCGGACCGGAGACACTGAAGCTTTCTTT. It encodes CASSRTGDTEAFF.

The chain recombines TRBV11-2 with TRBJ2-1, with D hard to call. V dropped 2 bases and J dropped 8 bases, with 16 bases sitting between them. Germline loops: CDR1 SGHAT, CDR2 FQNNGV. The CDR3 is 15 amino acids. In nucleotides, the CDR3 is TGTGCCAGCAGCTTAATGGCCCCACCTGCCCATGAGCAGTTCTTC. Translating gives CASSLMAPPAHEQFF.

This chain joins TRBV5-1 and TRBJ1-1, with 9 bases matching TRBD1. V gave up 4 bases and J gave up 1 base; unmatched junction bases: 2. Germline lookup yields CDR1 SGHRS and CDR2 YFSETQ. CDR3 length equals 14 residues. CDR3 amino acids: CASSRDRENTEAFF. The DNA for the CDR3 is TGCGCCAGCAGCAGGGACAGGGAGAACACTGAAGCTTTCTTT. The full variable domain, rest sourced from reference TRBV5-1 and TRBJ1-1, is KAGVTQTPRYLIKTRGQQVTLSCSPISGHRSVSWYQQTPGQGLQFLFEYFSETQRNKGNFPGRFSGRQFSNSRSEMNVSTLELGDSALYLCASSRDRENTEAFFGQGTRLTVV.

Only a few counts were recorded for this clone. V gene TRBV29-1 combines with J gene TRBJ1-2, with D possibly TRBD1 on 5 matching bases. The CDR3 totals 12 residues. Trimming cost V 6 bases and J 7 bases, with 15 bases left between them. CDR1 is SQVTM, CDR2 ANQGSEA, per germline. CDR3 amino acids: CSVYTIGAGYTF. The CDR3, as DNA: TGCAGCGTCTACACAATCGGGGCTGGCTACACCTTC.

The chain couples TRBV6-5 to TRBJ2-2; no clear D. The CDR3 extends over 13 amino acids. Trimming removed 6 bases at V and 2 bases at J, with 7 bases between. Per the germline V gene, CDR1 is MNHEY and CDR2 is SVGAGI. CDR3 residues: CASRKINTGELFF. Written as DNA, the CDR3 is TGTGCCAGCAGAAAGATCAACACCGGGGAGCTGTTTTTT.

The CDR3 bases are TGTGCCAGTAGTATGGAGTGGAATGGCTACACCTTC. Its protein product is CASSMEWNGYTF. The J gene is TRBJ1-2, the V gene TRBV19; D gene uncertain. The CDR3 runs to 12 residues. Germline V gene lookup returns CDR1 LNHDA and CDR2 SQIVND (reference sequence). V gave up 3 bases and J gave up 6 bases, with 8 bases separating them.

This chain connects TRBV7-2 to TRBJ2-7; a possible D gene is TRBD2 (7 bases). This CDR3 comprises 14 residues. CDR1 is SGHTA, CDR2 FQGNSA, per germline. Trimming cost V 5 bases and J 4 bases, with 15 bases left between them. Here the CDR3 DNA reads TGTGCCAGCAGCGTACAGGGAGGGAGTTACGAGCAGTACTTC. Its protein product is CASSVQGGSYEQYF.

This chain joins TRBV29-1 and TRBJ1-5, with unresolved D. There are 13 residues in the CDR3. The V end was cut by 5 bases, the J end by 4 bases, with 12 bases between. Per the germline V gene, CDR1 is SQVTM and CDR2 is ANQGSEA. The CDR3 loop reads CSVIEGGNQPQHF. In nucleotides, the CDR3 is TGCAGCGTTATAGAGGGAGGGAATCAGCCCCAGCATTTT.

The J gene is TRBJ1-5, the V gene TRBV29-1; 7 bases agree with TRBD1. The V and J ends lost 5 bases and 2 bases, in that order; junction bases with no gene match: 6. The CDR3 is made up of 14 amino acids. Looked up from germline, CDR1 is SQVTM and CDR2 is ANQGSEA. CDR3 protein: CSVKTGDGNQPQHF. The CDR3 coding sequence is TGCAGCGTTAAAACAGGGGATGGCAATCAGCCCCAGCATTTT.

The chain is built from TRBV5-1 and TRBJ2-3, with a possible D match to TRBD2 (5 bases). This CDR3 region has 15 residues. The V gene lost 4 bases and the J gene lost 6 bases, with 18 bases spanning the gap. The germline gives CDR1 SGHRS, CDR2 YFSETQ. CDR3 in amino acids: CASSPGGSSSDTQYF. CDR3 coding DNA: TGCGCCAGCAGCCCCGGTGGGTCTAGCTCGGATACGCAGTATTTT.